The T cell receptor beta chain described here comes from a study of radiation and T cells in renal cell carcinoma. Overall study: Nephrectomy followed 15 Gy stereotactic body radiation by 4 weeks.

Libraries were prepared by immunoSEQ multiplex PCR; TCRdb keeps only in-frame clonotypes and omits some of them. The sample holds around 76,000 clones, roughly 87% seen once. The time point: blood 2 weeks post-SBRT. Treatment here: 15 Gy SBRT to primary tumor, nephrectomy 4 weeks later. Clear cell pathology was present in this patient's renal cell carcinoma. Sample: blood, taken from a patient whose treatment included radiotherapy and nephrectomy. The receptor was isolated from a man aged 55 to 70 with renal cell carcinoma.

For the CDR3, the DNA is TGTGCCAGCAGCTTAGCTGAGTCCGGGGAGCTGTTTTTT. Translation: CASSLAESGELFF. This chain uses TRBV7-9 with TRBJ2-2, with D unclear. Trimming pared 0 bases from V and 6 bases from J, leaving 5 bases between. This CDR3 comprises 13 residues. Looked up from germline, CDR1 is SEHNR and CDR2 is FQNEAQ (reference sequence). Combining the CDR3 with reference TRBV7-9 and TRBJ2-2 gives the whole variable domain DTGVSQNPRHKITKRGQNVTFRCDPISEHNRLYWYRQTLGQGPEFLTYFQNEAQLEKSRLLSDRFSAERPKGSFSTLEIQRTEQGDSAMYLCASSLAESGELFFGEGSRLTVL.